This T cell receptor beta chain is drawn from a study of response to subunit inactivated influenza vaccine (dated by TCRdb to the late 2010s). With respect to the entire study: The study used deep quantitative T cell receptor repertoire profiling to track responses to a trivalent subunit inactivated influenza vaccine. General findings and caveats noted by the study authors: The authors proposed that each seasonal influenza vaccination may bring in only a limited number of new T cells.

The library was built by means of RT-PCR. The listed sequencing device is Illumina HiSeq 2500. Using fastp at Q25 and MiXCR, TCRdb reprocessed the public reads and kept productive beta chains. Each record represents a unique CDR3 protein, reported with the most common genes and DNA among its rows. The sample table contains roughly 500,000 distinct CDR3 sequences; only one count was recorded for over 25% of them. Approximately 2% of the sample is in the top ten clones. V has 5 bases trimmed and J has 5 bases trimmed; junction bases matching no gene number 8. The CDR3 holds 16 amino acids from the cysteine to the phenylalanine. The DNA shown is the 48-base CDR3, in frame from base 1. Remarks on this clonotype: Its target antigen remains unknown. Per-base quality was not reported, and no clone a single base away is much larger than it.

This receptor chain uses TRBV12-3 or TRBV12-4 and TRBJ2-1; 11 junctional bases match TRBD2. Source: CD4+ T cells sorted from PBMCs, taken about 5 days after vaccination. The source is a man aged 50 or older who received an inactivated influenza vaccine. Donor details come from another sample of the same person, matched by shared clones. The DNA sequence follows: TGTGCCAGCAGTGCGAGCCTAGCGGGGGGTAACAATGAGCAGTTCTTC. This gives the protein CASSASLAGGNNEQFF.